This TCR beta chain was identified in a study of CD8+ T cells in alopecia areata. Germline assignment: CDR1 SQVTM and CDR2 ANQGSEA. V lost 3 bases and J 1 base, leaving 9 bases between the germline ends. The CDR3 is 13 amino acids. The treatment denotes: oral pan-JAK inhibitor, 5-10 mg twice daily. RNA extraction was followed by reverse transcription into cDNA, which acted as the sequencing template. The repertoire was sequenced with immunoSEQ multiplex PCR; TCRdb's copy has only in-frame clones and lacks some. The sample holds roughly 120,000 clones, less than 75% seen once. V gene TRBV29-1 combines with J gene TRBJ1-1; D is undetermined. Sequenced here: CD8+ T cells sorted from blood, sampled at week 24, from a patient treated with tofacitinib. The sequence came from a human donor with alopecia areata. The CDR3 sequence: CSVDHERNTEAFF. The CDR3, as DNA: TGCAGCGTTGATCACGAGAGGAACACTGAAGCTTTCTTT.